This T cell receptor beta chain was retrieved from a study of PD-1 blockade in mismatch repair-deficient tumors. Study overall: Patients had fewer than 15 mismatch repair-deficient cancer types and were previously treated and progressing. Study findings and constraints: Tumor-resident clones, often undetectable pretreatment in blood, expanded then contracted after pembrolizumab.

The germline V gene has CDR1 GTSNPN and CDR2 SVGIG (reference sequence). The ends were cut back, 4 bases at V and 2 bases at J, with 17 bases in the middle. The CDR3 has 15 residues. Every patient had mismatch repair deficiency by PCR or immunohistochemistry. This table comes from immunoSEQ multiplex PCR, and its TCRdb copy is limited to in-frame clones, with some not included. Of approximately 110,000 clones in the sample, around three quarters are singletons; the top ten hold less than 5.5%. In the case of this clone: Its cognate antigen is unknown.

Sample: peripheral blood, taken approximately 14 months after starting pembrolizumab. The TCR sequence derives from an adult with mismatch repair-deficient cancer. V usage is TRBV30 and J usage is TRBJ1-2; D is uncertain. DNA for the CDR3: TGTGCCTGGACGTTGGGGAGCGCTACCAACTATGGCTACACCTTC. This encodes CAWTLGSATNYGYTF.